Listed here is a single TCR beta chain. This record comes from a study of blood T cell repertoires in COVID-19. The protocol was immunoSEQ multiplex PCR, while the TCRdb copy is restricted to in-frame clones and leaves out a portion. The sample yields hundreds of thousands of clones, around 90% seen once. The CDR3 is 13 residues long. The V gene lost 3 bases and the J gene lost 3 bases, with 9 bases spanning the gap. The sequencing sample was made of peripheral blood. The rearrangement joins TRBV12-3 or TRBV12-4 to TRBJ2-7; tentative D call: TRBD1 (6 bases). The clonotype was recovered from a man older than 75 with acute or convalescent COVID-19. CDR3 in DNA: TGTGCCAGCAGTTTCGGGACACTCTACGAGCAGTACTTC. It yields the protein CASSFGTLYEQYF.